Below are 10 T cell receptor beta chains sequenced from a single sample in a study of cytomegalovirus exposure and HLA in healthy donors. The PCR used 60 Vbeta and 13 Jbeta primers. Here immunoSEQ multiplex PCR was the method, and the copy in TCRdb shows in-frame clones only, minus some. The data hold about 110,000 clones, with 71% observed a single time. The sample consisted of PBMCs. These receptor sequences come from a female donor in good health and CMV-seronegative.

This chain joins TRBV27 and TRBJ1-1; no definite D call. CDR1 and CDR2 from the germline V gene are MNHEY and SMNVEV (reference sequence). The V and J ends lost 6 bases and 4 bases respectively, with 12 bases between them. CDR3 size: 13 residues. The CDR3 here is CASRTGVGTEAFF. CDR3 bases: TGTGCCAGCAGAACCGGGGTGGGCACTGAAGCTTTCTTT.

The rearrangement joins TRBV18 to TRBJ2-7; TRBD2 aligns across 13 bases. In germline, CDR1 is KGHSH, CDR2 LQKENI. The junction had 0 bases not matched to a gene; V was cut back by 6 bases and J by 4 bases. The CDR3 runs to 13 residues. CDR3 region: CASSTSGRYEQYF. CDR3 coding DNA: TGTGCCAGCTCGACTAGCGGGAGGTACGAGCAGTACTTC.

This clone was recorded once. The rearrangement links TRBV9 to TRBJ2-2, with TRBD2 matching over 9 bases. V lost 4 bases, J lost 2 bases, and 6 bases stayed unmatched. CDR3 length equals 16 residues. The germline V gene has CDR1 SGDLS and CDR2 YYNGEE. The CDR3 region has the DNA TGTGCCAGCAGCCAGCAGGGACTAGCAAACACCGGGGAGCTGTTTTTT. The encoded protein is CASSQQGLANTGELFF.

This clone was counted a single time. The V call is TRBV5-4, the J call TRBJ2-7; 7 positions match TRBD1. The CDR3 consists of 15 residues. Per the germline V gene, CDR1 is SGHNT and CDR2 is YYREEE (reference sequence). V shed 4 bases and J 6 bases; nucleotides not matched to a gene: 13. CDR3 residues: CASSLDSTGPSEQYF. The CDR3 nucleotides read TGTGCCAGCAGCCTGGACTCGACAGGGCCTAGCGAGCAGTACTTC.

Written as DNA, the CDR3 is TGTGCCAGCAGTTTAGGGACAGGGAGTTCACCCCTCCACTTT. This sequence encodes CASSLGTGSSPLHF. The chain combines TRBV27 with TRBJ1-6; 9 bases line up with TRBD1. Per the germline V gene, CDR1 is MNHEY and CDR2 is SMNVEV (reference sequence). V lost 2 bases, J lost 9 bases, and 2 bases stayed unmatched. This CDR3 contains 14 residues.

The chain couples TRBV30 to TRBJ1-2, with D perhaps TRBD1 (5 bases). V lost 2 bases and J lost 3, with 19 bases in between. The CDR3 consists of 16 residues. Germline values: CDR1 GTSNPN, CDR2 SVGIG (reference sequence). The CDR3 spells CAWSFEGWGGDYGYTF. The CDR3 DNA sequence: TGTGCCTGGAGTTTTGAGGGGTGGGGCGGGGACTATGGCTACACCTTC.

This chain joins TRBV27 and TRBJ2-2; 7 bases fit TRBD1. Germline CDR1 is MNHEY and CDR2 is SMNVEV (reference sequence). The CDR3 totals 15 residues. The J segment lost 2 bases and the V segment lost 6 bases, leaving 6 bases of the junction unmatched. The CDR3 DNA is TGTGCCAGCAGAACAGGGGCCCCCAACACCGGGGAGCTGTTTTTT. As protein: CASRTGAPNTGELFF.

The V gene is TRBV11-3, the J gene TRBJ1-4; no clear D gene. Germline V gives CDR1 SGHNT, CDR2 YENEEA. Trimming cost V 1 base and J 0 bases, with 6 bases left between them. There are 15 residues in the CDR3. The CDR3 sequence is CASSLGQSTNEKLFF. The CDR3 coding sequence is TGTGCCAGCAGCTTAGGACAATCAACTAATGAAAAACTGTTTTTT.

This chain joins TRBV11-2 and TRBJ1-1; D ambiguous. Germline assignment: CDR1 SGHAT and CDR2 FQNNGV. V gave up 6 bases and J gave up 5 bases, with 10 bases separating them. This CDR3 region has 12 residues. CDR3 sequence (DNA): TGTGCCAGCAGTCCTCTCGGGACTGAAGCTTTCTTT. This sequence encodes CASSPLGTEAFF.

The chain joins TRBV5-4 to TRBJ2-4, with D tentatively TRBD1 (5 bases). Germline-derived CDR1 and CDR2 are SGHNT and YYREEE (reference sequence). This CDR3 has 17 residues. Deletions cut 2 bases from V and 0 bases from J, with 15 bases between. CDR3 sequence (DNA): TGTGCCAGCAGCTTTAGAGCAGGGCGACTAGCCAAAAACATTCAGTACTTC. This codes for CASSFRAGRLAKNIQYF.